Listed below are T cell receptor beta chains from one sample, sequenced in a study of T cell changes during pregnancy in multiple sclerosis. The assay was immunoSEQ multiplex PCR, and TCRdb's table has in-frame clones only and misses some. This table holds 29,000 or so clones, over 85% found once. Specimen: CD8+ T cells from peripheral blood mononuclear cells, collected before pregnancy. These receptors were taken from a female donor with multiple sclerosis, enrolled in a pregnancy study. The CDR3 runs from the conserved cysteine through the conserved F or W. A D gene is named only where the DNA matches it firmly. Not all rows give a size; the values are once, few, many and, for expanded clones, a class.

cdr3_aa | cdr3_nt | v_call | clone_size | d_call | j_call
CASSIRGSYNEQFF | TGTGCCAGTAGTATACGTGGGAGTTACAATGAGCAGTTCTTC | TRBV19 | NA | NA | TRBJ2-1
CASRATSGFEYQETQYF | TGTGCCAGCCGTGCGACTAGCGGCTTTGAGTACCAAGAGACCCAGTACTTC | TRBV6-1 | NA | TRBD2 | TRBJ2-5
CASSLSSGGTYNEQFF | TGCGCCAGCAGCTTGAGTAGCGGGGGGACCTACAATGAGCAGTTCTTC | TRBV10-2 | NA | TRBD2 | TRBJ2-1
CASSPLGAGPNNEQFF | TGTGCCAGTAGTCCCCTTGGAGCGGGGCCTAACAATGAGCAGTTCTTC | TRBV19 | NA | TRBD2 | TRBJ2-1
CASSDSASGGYNEQFF | TGTGCCAGCAGTGACTCGGCTAGCGGGGGGTACAATGAGCAGTTCTTC | TRBV6-4 | NA | TRBD2 | TRBJ2-1
CASSLRSRAHGYTF | TGTGCCAGCAGTTTAAGGTCCAGGGCGCATGGCTACACCTTC | TRBV27 | NA | NA | TRBJ1-2
CASSESAASTDTQYF | TGTGCCAGCAGTGAGTCAGCGGCTAGCACAGATACGCAGTATTTT | TRBV6-4 | NA | NA | TRBJ2-3
CASSQSDDRTTDTQYF | TGCGCCAGCAGTCAATCAGACGACAGGACCACAGATACGCAGTATTTT | TRBV23-1 | NA | NA | TRBJ2-3
CASSVEISGNTDTQYF | TGTGCCAGCAGCGTAGAGATTAGCGGGAACACAGATACGCAGTATTTT | TRBV9 | NA | TRBD2 | TRBJ2-3
CASSPRTGDEKLFF | TGTGCCAGCTCACCCCGGACAGGGGATGAAAAACTGTTTTTT | TRBV18 | few | TRBD1 | TRBJ1-4
CASSINPTGPYEQYF | TGTGCCAGTAGTATAAACCCGACAGGGCCCTACGAGCAGTACTTC | TRBV19 | NA | TRBD1 | TRBJ2-7
CASSAWTGGSSGNTIYF | TGTGCCAGCAGCGCCTGGACAGGGGGCTCCTCTGGAAACACCATATATTTT | TRBV7-6 | NA | TRBD1 | TRBJ1-3
CASSEAGTHTGELFF | TGTGCCAGCAGTGAAGCGGGAACACACACCGGGGAGCTGTTTTTT | TRBV25-1 | NA | NA | TRBJ2-2
CSVEEEGPDGYTF | TGCAGCGTTGAAGAAGAGGGCCCCGATGGCTACACCTTC | TRBV29-1 | NA | NA | TRBJ1-2
CASRSGEKLFF | TGTGCCAGTAGGAGCGGGGAAAAACTGTTTTTT | TRBV19 | NA | NA | TRBJ1-4
CASSPLAGFSTDTQYF | TGTGCCAGCAGCCCACTAGCGGGGTTTAGCACAGATACGCAGTATTTT | TRBV7-3 | NA | TRBD2 | TRBJ2-3
CASSQVDSSTDTQYF | TGCGCCAGCAGCCAAGTCGACAGTAGCACAGATACGCAGTATTTT | TRBV4-3 | once | NA | TRBJ2-3
CASSPLAGVVSSTGELFF | TGTGCCAGCAGCCCTCTAGCGGGAGTAGTTAGTAGCACCGGGGAGCTGTTTTTT | TRBV5-4 | NA | TRBD2 | TRBJ2-2
CASSGGTPSRGTQYF | TGTGCCAGCAGCGGCGGGACGCCGTCCCGAGGTACGCAGTATTTT | TRBV14 | NA | NA | TRBJ2-3
CASSPVGGAAYEQYF | TGCGCCAGCAGCCCTGTGGGGGGGGCGGCCTACGAGCAGTACTTC | TRBV4-3 | NA | NA | TRBJ2-7
CASSFLAEDEQYF | TGTGCCAGCAGTTTCCTTGCCGAGGACGAGCAGTACTTC | TRBV27 | once | NA | TRBJ2-7
CASRGLAGPYEQYF | TGTGCCAGCAGAGGGCTAGCGGGACCCTACGAGCAGTACTTC | TRBV27 | NA | TRBD2 | TRBJ2-7
CSAILQGVDVNYGYTF | TGCAGCGCGATTTTACAGGGGGTAGATGTTAACTATGGCTACACCTTC | TRBV29-1 | NA | TRBD1 | TRBJ1-2
CASSTRTGIGFF | TGTGCCAGCAGCACTAGGACAGGGATCGGTTTCTTT | TRBV5-8 | NA | TRBD1 | TRBJ1-1
CASSPRELREAFF | TGCGCCAGCAGCCCAAGAGAGCTGCGTGAAGCTTTCTTT | TRBV4-1 | NA | NA | TRBJ1-1
CASSLLRDRNEQYF | TGTGCCAGCAGTTTATTGCGGGACAGGAACGAGCAGTACTTC | TRBV28 | NA | TRBD1 | TRBJ2-7
CASSIASYSNQPQHF | TGTGCCAGTAGTATAGCGAGCTATAGCAATCAGCCCCAGCATTTT | TRBV19 | NA | NA | TRBJ1-5
CASSSGTGGNQPQHF | TGTGCCAGCAGCTCCGGGACAGGTGGGAATCAGCCCCAGCATTTT | TRBV27 | NA | TRBD1 | TRBJ1-5
CASSDRERGIGTEAFF | TGTGCCAGCAGCGACCGGGAAAGAGGAATCGGCACTGAAGCTTTCTTT | TRBV7-2 | NA | NA | TRBJ1-1
CASSLGGLLSTYGYEQYF | TGTGCCAGCAGCTTAGGGGGACTTTTATCCACCTATGGGTACGAGCAGTACTTC | TRBV7-6 | NA | NA | TRBJ2-7
CASSPGTRDRGPYGYTF | TGTGCCAGCAGCCCGGGGACCCGGGACAGGGGGCCCTATGGCTACACCTTC | TRBV7-9 | NA | TRBD1 | TRBJ1-2